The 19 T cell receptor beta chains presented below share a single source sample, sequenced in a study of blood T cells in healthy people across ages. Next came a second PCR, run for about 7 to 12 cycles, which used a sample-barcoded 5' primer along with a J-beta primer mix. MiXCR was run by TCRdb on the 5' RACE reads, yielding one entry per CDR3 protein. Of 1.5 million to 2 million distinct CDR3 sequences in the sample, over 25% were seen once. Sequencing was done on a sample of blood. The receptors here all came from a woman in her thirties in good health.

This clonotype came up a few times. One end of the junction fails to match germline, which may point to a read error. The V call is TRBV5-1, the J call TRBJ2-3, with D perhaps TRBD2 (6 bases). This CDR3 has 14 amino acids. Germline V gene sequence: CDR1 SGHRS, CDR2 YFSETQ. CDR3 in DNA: TGCACCAGCAGCTTAGCGGAGAGCACAGATACGCGGTATTTT. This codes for CTSSLAESTDTRYF.

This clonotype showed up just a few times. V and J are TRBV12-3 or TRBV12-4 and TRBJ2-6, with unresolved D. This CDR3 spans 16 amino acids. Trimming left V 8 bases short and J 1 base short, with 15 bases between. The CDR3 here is CASGDIRASGANVLTF. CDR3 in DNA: TGTGCCAGCGGTGACATCCGGGCGTCTGGGGCCAACGTCCTGACTTTC.

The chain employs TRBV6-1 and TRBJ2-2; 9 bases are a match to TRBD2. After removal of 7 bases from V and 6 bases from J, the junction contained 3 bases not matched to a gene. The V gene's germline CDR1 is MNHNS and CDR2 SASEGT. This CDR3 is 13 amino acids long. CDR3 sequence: CASKGTSPGELFF. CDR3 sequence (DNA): TGTGCCAGCAAAGGGACTAGCCCCGGGGAGCTGTTTTTT.

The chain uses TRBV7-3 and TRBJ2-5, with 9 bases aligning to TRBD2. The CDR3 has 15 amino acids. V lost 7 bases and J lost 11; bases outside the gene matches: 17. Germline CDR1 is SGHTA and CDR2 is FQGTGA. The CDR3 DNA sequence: TGTGCCAGCAAAAGGGGGGTAGCGGGGGACAATGAGCAGTACTTC. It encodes CASKRGVAGDNEQYF.

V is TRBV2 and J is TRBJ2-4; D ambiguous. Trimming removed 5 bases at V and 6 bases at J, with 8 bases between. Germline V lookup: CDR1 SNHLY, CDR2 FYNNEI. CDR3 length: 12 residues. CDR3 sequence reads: CASSLQRNIQYF. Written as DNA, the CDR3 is TGTGCCAGCAGTCTTCAAAGAAACATTCAGTACTTC. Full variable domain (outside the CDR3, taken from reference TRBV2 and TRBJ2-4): EPEVTQTPSHQVTQMGQEVILRCVPISNHLYFYWYRQILGQKVEFLVSFYNNEISEKSEIFDDQFSVERPDGSNFTLKIRSTKLEDSAMYFCASSLQRNIQYFGAGTRLSVL.

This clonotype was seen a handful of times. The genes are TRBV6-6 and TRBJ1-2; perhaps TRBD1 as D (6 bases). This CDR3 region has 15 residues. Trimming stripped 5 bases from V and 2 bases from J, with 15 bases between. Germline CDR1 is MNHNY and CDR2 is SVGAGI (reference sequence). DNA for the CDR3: TGTGCCAGCAGTACCCGGGGGGGCCAAAACTATGGCTACACCTTC. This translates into CASSTRGGQNYGYTF.

The CDR3 region has the DNA TGTGCCAGCAGGGCTAGCGGGAGAGTCGACATTCAGTACTTC. It yields the protein CASRASGRVDIQYF. The chain is built from TRBV6-2 or TRBV6-3 and TRBJ2-4, with 10 bases fitting TRBD2. CDR3 length: 14 residues. CDR1 and CDR2 (germline): MNHEY, SVGEGT. Unmatched junction bases numbered 7, after V lost 6 bases and J lost 8 bases.

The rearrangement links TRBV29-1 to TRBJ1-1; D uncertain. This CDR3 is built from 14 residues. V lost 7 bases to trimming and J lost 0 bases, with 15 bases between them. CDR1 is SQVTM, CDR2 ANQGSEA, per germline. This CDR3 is CSAYGVTVNTEAFF. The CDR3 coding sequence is TGCAGCGCGTATGGGGTCACCGTGAACACTGAAGCTTTCTTT.

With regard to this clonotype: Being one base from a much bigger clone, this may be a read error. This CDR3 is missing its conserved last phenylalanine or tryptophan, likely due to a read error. The CDR3 DNA sequence: TGCAGTGCAACGGACACAGATACGCAGTATTAT. This sequence encodes CSATDTDTQYY. The chain has TRBV20-1 and TRBJ2-3; D unresolved. Germline-derived CDR1 and CDR2 are DFQATT and SNEGSKA (reference sequence). This CDR3 has 11 amino acids. Deletions cut 6 bases from V and 2 bases from J, with 6 bases between.

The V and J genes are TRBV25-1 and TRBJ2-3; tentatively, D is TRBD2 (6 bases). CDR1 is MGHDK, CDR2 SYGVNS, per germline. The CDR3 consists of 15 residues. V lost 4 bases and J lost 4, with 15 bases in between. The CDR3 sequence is CASSGGSGRSDTQYF. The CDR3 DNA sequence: TGTGCCAGCAGTGGAGGTAGCGGACGTTCAGATACGCAGTATTTT.

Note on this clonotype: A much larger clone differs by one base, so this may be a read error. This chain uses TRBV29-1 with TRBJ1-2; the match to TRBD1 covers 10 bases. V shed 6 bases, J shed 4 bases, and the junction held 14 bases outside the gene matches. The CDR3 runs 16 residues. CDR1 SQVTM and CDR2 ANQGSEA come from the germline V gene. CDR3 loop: CSVIPGQGRRSYGYTF. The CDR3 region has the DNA TGCAGCGTCATACCGGGACAGGGGAGGCGTAGCTATGGCTACACCTTC.

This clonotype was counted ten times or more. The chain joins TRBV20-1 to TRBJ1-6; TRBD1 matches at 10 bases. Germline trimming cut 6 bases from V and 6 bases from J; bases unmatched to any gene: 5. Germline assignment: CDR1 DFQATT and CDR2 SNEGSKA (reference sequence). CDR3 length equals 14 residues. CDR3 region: CSARQGASNSPLHF. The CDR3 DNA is TGCAGTGCCCGACAGGGGGCCTCTAATTCACCCCTCCACTTT.

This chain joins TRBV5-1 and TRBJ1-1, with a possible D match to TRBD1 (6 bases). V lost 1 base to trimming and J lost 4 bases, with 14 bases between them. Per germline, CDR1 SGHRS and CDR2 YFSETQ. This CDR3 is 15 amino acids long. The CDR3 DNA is TGCGCCAGCAGCTTGTCTGTAGTCAGGGGCACTGAAGCTTTCTTT. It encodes CASSLSVVRGTEAFF.

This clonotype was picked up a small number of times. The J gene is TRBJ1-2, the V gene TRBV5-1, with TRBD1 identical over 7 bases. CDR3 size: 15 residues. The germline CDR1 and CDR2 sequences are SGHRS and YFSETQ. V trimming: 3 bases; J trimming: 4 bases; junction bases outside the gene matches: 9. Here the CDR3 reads CASSSGQVLGYGYTF. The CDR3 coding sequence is TGCGCCAGCAGCTCAGGACAGGTCCTGGGCTATGGCTACACCTTC.

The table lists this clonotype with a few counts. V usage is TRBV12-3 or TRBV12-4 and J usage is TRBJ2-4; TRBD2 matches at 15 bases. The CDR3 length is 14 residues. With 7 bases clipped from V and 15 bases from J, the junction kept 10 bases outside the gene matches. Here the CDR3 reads CASTLGLAGGPLYF. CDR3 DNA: TGTGCCAGCACCCTCGGACTAGCGGGAGGGCCTTTGTACTTC.

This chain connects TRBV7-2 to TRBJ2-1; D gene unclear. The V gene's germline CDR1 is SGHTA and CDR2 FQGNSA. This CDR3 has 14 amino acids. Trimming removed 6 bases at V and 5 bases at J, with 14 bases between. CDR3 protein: CASRRRESHNEQFF. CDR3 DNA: TGTGCCAGCAGACGGCGAGAATCCCACAATGAGCAGTTCTTC.

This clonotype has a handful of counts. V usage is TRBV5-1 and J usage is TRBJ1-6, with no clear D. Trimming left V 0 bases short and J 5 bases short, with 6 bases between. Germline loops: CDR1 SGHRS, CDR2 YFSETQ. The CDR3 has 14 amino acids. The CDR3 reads CASSLVLDNSPLHF. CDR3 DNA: TGCGCCAGCAGCTTGGTTTTAGATAATTCACCCCTCCACTTT.

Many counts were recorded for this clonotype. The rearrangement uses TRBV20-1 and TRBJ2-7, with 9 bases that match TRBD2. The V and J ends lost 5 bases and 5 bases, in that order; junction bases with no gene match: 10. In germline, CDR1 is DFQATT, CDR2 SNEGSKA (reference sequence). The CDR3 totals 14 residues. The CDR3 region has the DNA TGCAGTGCTGAAAGGGGACTAGCAGTCCACGAGCAGTACTTC. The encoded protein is CSAERGLAVHEQYF.

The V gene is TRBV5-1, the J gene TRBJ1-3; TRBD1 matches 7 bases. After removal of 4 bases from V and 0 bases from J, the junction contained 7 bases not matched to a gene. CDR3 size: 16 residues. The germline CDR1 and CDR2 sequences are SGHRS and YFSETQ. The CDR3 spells CASSRPTGNSGNTIYF. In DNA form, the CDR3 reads TGCGCCAGCAGCCGACCGACAGGGAACTCTGGAAACACCATATATTTT.